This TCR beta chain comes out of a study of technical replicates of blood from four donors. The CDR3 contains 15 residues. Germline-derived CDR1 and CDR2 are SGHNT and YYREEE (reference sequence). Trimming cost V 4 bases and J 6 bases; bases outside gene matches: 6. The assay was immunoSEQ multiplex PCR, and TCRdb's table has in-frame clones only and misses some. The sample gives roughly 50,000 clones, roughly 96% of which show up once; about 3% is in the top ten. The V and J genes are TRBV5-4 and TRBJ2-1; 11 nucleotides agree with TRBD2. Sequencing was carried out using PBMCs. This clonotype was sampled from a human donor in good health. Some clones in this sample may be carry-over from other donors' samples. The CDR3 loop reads CASSLSGRALNEQFF. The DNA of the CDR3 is TGTGCCAGCAGCCTTAGCGGGAGGGCCCTCAATGAGCAGTTCTTC.